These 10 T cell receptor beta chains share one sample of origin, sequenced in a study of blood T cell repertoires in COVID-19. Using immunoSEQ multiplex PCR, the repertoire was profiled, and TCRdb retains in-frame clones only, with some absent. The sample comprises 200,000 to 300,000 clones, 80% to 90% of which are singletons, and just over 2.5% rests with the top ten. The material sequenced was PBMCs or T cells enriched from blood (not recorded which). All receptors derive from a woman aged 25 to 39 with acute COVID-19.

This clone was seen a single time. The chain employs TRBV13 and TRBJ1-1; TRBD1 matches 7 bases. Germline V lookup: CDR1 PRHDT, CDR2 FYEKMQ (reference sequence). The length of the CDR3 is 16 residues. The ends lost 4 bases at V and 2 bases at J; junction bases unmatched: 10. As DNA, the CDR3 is TGTGCCAGCAGCTCCATCATCACAGGGGTAAACACTGAAGCTTTCTTT. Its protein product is CASSSIITGVNTEAFF.

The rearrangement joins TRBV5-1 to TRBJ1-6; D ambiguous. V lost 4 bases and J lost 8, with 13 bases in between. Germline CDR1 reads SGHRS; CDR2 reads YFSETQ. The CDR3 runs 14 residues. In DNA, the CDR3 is TGCGCCAGCAGCGCCGGGGATGAGTATTCACCCCTCCACTTT. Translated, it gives CASSAGDEYSPLHF.

The CDR3 DNA reads TGTGCCAGCAGCCGCGAGGATCTGAGGACTGAAGCTTTCTTT. It is translated as CASSREDLRTEAFF. The V and J genes are TRBV3-1 (or the pseudogene TRBV3-2) and TRBJ1-1; D is undetermined. Germline V gene sequence: CDR1 LGHDT, CDR2 YNNKEL (reference sequence). The CDR3 is 14 residues long. The V end was cut by 4 bases, the J end by 5 bases, with 14 bases between.

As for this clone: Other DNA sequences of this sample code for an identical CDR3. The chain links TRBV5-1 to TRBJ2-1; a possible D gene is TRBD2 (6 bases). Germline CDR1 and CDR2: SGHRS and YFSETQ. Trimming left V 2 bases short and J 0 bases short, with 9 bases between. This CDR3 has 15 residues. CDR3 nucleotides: TGCGCCAGCAGCTTTGGGGGGAGCTCCTACAATGAGCAGTTCTTC. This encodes CASSFGGSSYNEQFF.

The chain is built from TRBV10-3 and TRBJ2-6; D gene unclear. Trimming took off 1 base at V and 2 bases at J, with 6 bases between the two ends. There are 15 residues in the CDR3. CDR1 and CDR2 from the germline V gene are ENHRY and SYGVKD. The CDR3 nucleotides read TGTGCCATCAGTGAGTGGCTTCCTGGGGCCAACGTCCTGACTTTC. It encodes CAISEWLPGANVLTF.

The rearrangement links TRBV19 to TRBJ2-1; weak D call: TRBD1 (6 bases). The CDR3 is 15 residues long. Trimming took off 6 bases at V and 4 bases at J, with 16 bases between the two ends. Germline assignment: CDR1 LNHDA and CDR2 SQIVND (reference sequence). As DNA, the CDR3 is TGTGCCAGTAGCCCGGCCCCGGGACAATACAATGAGCAGTTCTTC. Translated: CASSPAPGQYNEQFF.

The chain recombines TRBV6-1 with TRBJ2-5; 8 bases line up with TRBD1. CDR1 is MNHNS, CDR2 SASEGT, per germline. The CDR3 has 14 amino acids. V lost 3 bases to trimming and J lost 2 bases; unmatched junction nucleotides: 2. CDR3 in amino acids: CASSEDRAQETQYF. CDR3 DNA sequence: TGTGCCAGCAGTGAGGACAGGGCTCAAGAGACCCAGTACTTC.

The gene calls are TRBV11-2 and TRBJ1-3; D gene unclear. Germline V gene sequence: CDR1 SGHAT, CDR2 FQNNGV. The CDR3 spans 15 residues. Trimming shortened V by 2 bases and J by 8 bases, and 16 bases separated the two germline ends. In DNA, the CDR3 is TGTGCCAGCAGCTTAAATACATTCTTTATGGACACCATATATTTT. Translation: CASSLNTFFMDTIYF.

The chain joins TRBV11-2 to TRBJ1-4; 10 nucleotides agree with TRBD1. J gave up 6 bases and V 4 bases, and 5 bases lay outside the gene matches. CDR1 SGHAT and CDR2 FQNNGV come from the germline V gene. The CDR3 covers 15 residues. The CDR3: CASSSRGTGDEKLFF. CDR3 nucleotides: TGTGCCAGCAGCTCTAGAGGGACAGGGGATGAAAAACTGTTTTTT.

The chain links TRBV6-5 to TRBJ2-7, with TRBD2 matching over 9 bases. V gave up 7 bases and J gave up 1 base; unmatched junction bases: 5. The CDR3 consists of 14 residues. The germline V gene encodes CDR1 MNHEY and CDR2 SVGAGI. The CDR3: CASNRLADSYEQYF. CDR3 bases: TGTGCCAGCAATCGACTAGCGGATTCCTACGAGCAGTACTTC.